These 3 T cell receptor beta chains originate from one sample sequenced in a study of siplizumab effects on memory and regulatory T cells. TCRdb keeps only in-frame clones here, not all; method: immunoSEQ multiplex PCR. Of roughly 100,000 clones listed, roughly 92% were seen once; the top ten hold around 1.1%. The sample was CD4+ T cells sorted from blood. The receptors here all came from a human donor in good health.

This rearrangement joins TRBV19 to TRBJ2-6, with a tentative D call TRBD1 (5 bases). The germline V gene encodes CDR1 LNHDA and CDR2 SQIVND (reference sequence). The length of the CDR3 is 15 residues. V was trimmed by 5 bases and J by 1 base, leaving 9 bases between them. This CDR3 is CASSADRSGANVLTF. Here the CDR3 DNA reads TGTGCCAGTAGTGCCGACAGATCTGGGGCCAACGTCCTGACTTTC.

The rearrangement joins TRBV11-2 to TRBJ1-6; perhaps TRBD1 as D (5 bases). V was cut by 6 bases and J by 6 bases, with 15 bases left in between. This CDR3 comprises 15 residues. CDR1 is SGHAT and CDR2 is FQNNGV in the germline V gene. The DNA of the CDR3 is TGTGCCAGCAGAATCCCCGGGGGGGTTAATTCACCCCTCCACTTT. It codes for CASRIPGGVNSPLHF.

The chain employs TRBV7-2 and TRBJ1-1; 9 nucleotides line up with TRBD1. CDR3 size: 17 residues. CDR1 and CDR2 from the germline V gene are SGHTA and FQGNSA. The V gene end was trimmed by 1 base and the J gene end by 5 bases; junction bases not matched to a gene: 11. CDR3 region: CASSLEGAGTGRTEAFF. CDR3 nucleotide sequence: TGTGCCAGCAGCTTAGAGGGGGCGGGGACAGGGAGGACTGAAGCTTTCTTT.